One and the same sample provided the 11 T cell receptor beta chains below, sequenced in a study of cytomegalovirus exposure and HLA in healthy donors (dated by TCRdb to the late 2010s). Libraries were made using the immunoSEQ multiplex PCR assay. The multiplex PCR relied on a mix of 60 forward primers for TCR Vbeta segments and 13 reverse primers for TCR Jbeta segments. Not all clones reach the TCRdb copy of this immuneACCESS table, which keeps in-frame sequences only. Checked studies attribute under half of the gap to unresolved V genes and leave the rest unexplained. The sample data list about 120,000 clones, and under 85% of these were observed just once. The ten largest clonotypes hold 1.6% of the sample. Sequencing was carried out using PBMCs. These receptors came from a woman aged 18-29 years in good health and CMV-seronegative.

V usage is TRBV29-1 and J usage is TRBJ2-7, with D unclear. The germline gives CDR1 SQVTM, CDR2 ANQGSEA. The CDR3 spans 11 residues. V lost 6 bases, J lost 2 bases, and 8 bases lay in between. CDR3 region: CSVSQAYEQYF. For the CDR3, the DNA is TGCAGCGTCTCGCAGGCCTACGAGCAGTACTTC.

The CDR3 coding sequence is TGTGCCAGCAGCTCGCGCGGGGGGCGCCAAGAGACCCAGTACTTC. Encoded protein: CASSSRGGRQETQYF. The chain uses TRBV5-4 and TRBJ2-5; 8 bases agree with TRBD2. The CDR3 is made up of 15 amino acids. V shed 3 bases, J shed 1 base, and the junction held 5 bases outside the gene matches. Germline-derived CDR1 and CDR2 are SGHNT and YYREEE (reference sequence). Drawing the rest from reference TRBV5-4 and TRBJ2-5, the complete variable domain is ETGVTQSPTHLIKTRGQQVTLRCSSQSGHNTVSWYQQALGQGPQFIFQYYREEENGRGNFPPRFSGLQFPNYSSELNVNALELDDSALYLCASSSRGGRQETQYFGPGTRLLVL.

The V gene is TRBV28, the J gene TRBJ1-5; 10 nucleotides agree with TRBD1. Unmatched junction bases numbered 13, after V lost 6 bases and J lost 5 bases. The CDR3 is 17 amino acids. Germline CDR1 reads MDHEN; CDR2 reads SYDVKM. Here the CDR3 DNA reads TGTGCCAGCAGCCCACGGTTTGCGGGACAGGGGTATCAGCCCCAGCATTTT. Its translation: CASSPRFAGQGYQPQHF.

J is TRBJ2-5 and V is TRBV11-2; D may be TRBD2 (6 bases). V lost 5 bases to trimming and J lost 5 bases, with 18 bases between them. The CDR3 consists of 15 residues. CDR1 and CDR2 from the germline V gene are SGHAT and FQNNGV. The CDR3 region is CASSGHYRRVETQYF. For the CDR3, the DNA is TGTGCCAGCAGCGGCCACTACCGGAGGGTCGAGACCCAGTACTTC.

CDR3 sequence: CASSQTIEGAVGYTF. CDR3 DNA: TGTGCCAGTAGTCAGACGATCGAGGGGGCGGTTGGCTACACCTTC. This chain links TRBV19 with TRBJ1-2; the match to TRBD1 covers 7 bases. Germline V gene lookup returns CDR1 LNHDA and CDR2 SQIVND (reference sequence). The length of the CDR3 is 15 residues. V lost 5 bases, J lost 7 bases, and 13 bases stayed unmatched.

V usage is TRBV6-1 and J usage is TRBJ2-5; D is undetermined. The CDR3 loop spans 11 amino acids. Germline V gene data show CDR1 as MNHNS and CDR2 as SASEGT. V lost 7 bases and J 5 bases, leaving 8 bases between the germline ends. DNA for the CDR3: TGTGCCAGCAAAAACAGTGAGACCCAGTACTTC. It encodes CASKNSETQYF.

This chain links TRBV7-9 with TRBJ2-2; D gene uncertain. The CDR3 totals 15 residues. Trimming took 4 bases from V and 1 from J, leaving 10 bases between them. Germline V lookup: CDR1 SEHNR, CDR2 FQNEAQ (reference sequence). The CDR3 bases are TGTGCCAGCAGCTCCTCGACAAGGAACACCGGGGAGCTGTTTTTT. Its translation is CASSSSTRNTGELFF.

The count of this clone is one. This chain links TRBV7-9 with TRBJ2-7; 8 bases line up with TRBD1. The CDR3 totals 13 residues. Germline values: CDR1 SEHNR, CDR2 FQNEAQ (reference sequence). V lost 0 bases and J lost 13; bases outside the gene matches: 8. The CDR3, as DNA: TGTGCCAGCAGCTTAGCCGGACAGGGTCCCTACTACTTC. It encodes CASSLAGQGPYYF.

V is TRBV7-9 and J is TRBJ2-3, with a tentative D call TRBD2 (5 bases). The CDR3 totals 15 residues. The ends were cut back, 1 base at V and 2 bases at J, with 10 bases in the middle. Germline V lookup: CDR1 SEHNR, CDR2 FQNEAQ (reference sequence). DNA of the CDR3: TGTGCCAGCAGCTTAGGCTGGGGAGACACAGATACGCAGTATTTT. As protein: CASSLGWGDTDTQYF.

This clone was observed a single time. This chain uses TRBV5-1 with TRBJ2-6; maybe TRBD2 (5 bases). CDR1 is SGHRS and CDR2 is YFSETQ in the germline V gene. The V end lost 0 bases, the J end lost 0 bases, and 7 bases lay between the germline ends. CDR3 length equals 16 residues. CDR3 sequence (DNA): TGCGCCAGCAGCTTGGAGGGAGACTCTGGGGCCAACGTCCTGACTTTC. This sequence encodes CASSLEGDSGANVLTF.

For this clone: Other DNA sequences within the sample encode an identical CDR3. The chain links TRBV27 to TRBJ2-7, with 7 bases lining up with TRBD1. The CDR3 is 14 residues long. Germline V gene sequence: CDR1 MNHEY, CDR2 SMNVEV (reference sequence). The junction had 3 bases not matched to a gene; V was cut back by 2 bases and J by 2 bases. In DNA, the CDR3 is TGTGCCAGCAGTTTAGGGCAGGGGGCCTACGAGCAGTACTTC. It is translated as CASSLGQGAYEQYF.